This TCR beta chain was found in a study of regulatory T cells in long-lasting Graves disease. Study-wide results and caveats: TCR diversity was lower in persistent Graves' patients (versus newly diagnosed ones).

V dropped 6 bases and J dropped 2 bases, with 14 bases sitting between them. Germline V lookup: CDR1 MDHEN, CDR2 SYDVKM. The CDR3 is 14 amino acids. This clonotype was seen ten or more times. Its antigen is as yet unknown. Sample time point: newly diagnosed GD, antithyroid drugs for less than 3 months. PBMC-extracted RNA yielded the TCR library. Approximately 10-milliliter peripheral blood samples went into EDTA tubes. Both iRepertoire HTBI primers and Arm-PCR of CDR3 regions were used to build the TCR beta libraries. TCRdb re-analysed the multiplex PCR reads in MiXCR, keeping a single row per CDR3 protein. The sample consists of approximately 400,000 distinct CDR3 sequences, approximately 16% of them appearing once. The data also belong to a second study, concerning T cells in Graves' hyperthyroidism and ophthalmopathy.

The sample in question was peripheral blood mononuclear cells (PBMCs), obtained at new diagnosis, from a patient treated with antithyroid drugs. The receptor's source is a woman aged 40-49 years with Graves disease. The genes are TRBV28 and TRBJ2-7; D remains unclear. The CDR3 bases are TGTGCCAGCAGGGAGTTAGGAAGCGCCTACGAGCAGTACTTC. Encoded protein: CASRELGSAYEQYF.